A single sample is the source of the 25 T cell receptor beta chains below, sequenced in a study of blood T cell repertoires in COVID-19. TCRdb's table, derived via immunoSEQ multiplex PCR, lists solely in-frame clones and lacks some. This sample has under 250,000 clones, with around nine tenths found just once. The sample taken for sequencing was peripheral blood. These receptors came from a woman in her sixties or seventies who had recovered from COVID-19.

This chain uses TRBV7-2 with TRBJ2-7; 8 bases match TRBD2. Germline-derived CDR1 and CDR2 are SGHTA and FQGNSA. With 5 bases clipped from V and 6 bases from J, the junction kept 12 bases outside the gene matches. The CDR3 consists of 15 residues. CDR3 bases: TGTGCCAGCAGCCCCCGCGGGGGGCGCAGGAGCGAGCAGTACTTC. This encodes CASSPRGGRRSEQYF.

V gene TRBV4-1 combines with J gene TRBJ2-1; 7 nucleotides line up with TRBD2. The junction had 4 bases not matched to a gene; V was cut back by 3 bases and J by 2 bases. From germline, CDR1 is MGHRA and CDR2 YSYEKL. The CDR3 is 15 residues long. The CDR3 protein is CASSQTSRTYNEQFF. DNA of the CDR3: TGCGCCAGCAGCCAGACTAGCCGAACCTACAATGAGCAGTTCTTC.

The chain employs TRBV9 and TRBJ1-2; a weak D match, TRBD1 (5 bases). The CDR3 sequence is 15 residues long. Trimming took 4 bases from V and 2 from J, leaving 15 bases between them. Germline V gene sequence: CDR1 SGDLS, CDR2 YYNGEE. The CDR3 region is CASSPGLRGNYGYTF. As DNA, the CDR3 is TGTGCCAGCAGCCCAGGGCTGCGGGGCAACTATGGCTACACCTTC.

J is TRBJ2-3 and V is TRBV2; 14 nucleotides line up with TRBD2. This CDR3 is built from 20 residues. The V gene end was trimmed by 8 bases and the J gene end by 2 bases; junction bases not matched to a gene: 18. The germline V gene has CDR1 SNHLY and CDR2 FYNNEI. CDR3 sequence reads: CASLVQGRLAGGRDTDTQYF. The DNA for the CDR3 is TGTGCCAGCCTGGTGCAGGGGAGACTAGCGGGGGGGCGTGACACAGATACGCAGTATTTT.

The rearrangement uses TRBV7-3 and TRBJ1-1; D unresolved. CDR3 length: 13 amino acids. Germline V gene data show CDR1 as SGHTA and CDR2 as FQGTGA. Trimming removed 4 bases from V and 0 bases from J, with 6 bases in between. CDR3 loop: CASSWRMNTEAFF. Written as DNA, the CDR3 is TGTGCCAGCAGCTGGCGGATGAACACTGAAGCTTTCTTT. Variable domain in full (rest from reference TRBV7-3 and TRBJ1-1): GAGVSQTPSNKVTEKGKYVELRCDPISGHTALYWYRQSLGQGPEFLIYFQGTGAADDSGLPNDRFFAVRPEGSVSTLKIQRTERGDSAVYLCASSWRMNTEAFFGQGTRLTVV.

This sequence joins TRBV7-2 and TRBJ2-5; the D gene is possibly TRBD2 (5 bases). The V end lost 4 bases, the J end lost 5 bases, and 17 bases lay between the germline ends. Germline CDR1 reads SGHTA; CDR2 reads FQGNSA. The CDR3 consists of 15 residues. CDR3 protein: CASSWAVEGAETQYF. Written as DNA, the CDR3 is TGTGCCAGCAGCTGGGCGGTCGAGGGCGCGGAGACCCAGTACTTC.

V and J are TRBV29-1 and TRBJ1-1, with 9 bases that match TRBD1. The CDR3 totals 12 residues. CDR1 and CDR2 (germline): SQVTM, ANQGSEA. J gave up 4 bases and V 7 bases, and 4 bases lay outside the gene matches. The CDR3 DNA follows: TGCAGCGGGGGGGGACAGGGCACTGAAGCTTTCTTT. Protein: CSGGGQGTEAFF.

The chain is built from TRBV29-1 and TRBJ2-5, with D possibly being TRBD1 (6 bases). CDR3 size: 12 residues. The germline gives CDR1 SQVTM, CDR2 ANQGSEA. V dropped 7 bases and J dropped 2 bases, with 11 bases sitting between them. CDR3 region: CSAHRAQETQYF. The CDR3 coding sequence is TGCAGCGCGCACAGGGCTCAAGAGACCCAGTACTTC.

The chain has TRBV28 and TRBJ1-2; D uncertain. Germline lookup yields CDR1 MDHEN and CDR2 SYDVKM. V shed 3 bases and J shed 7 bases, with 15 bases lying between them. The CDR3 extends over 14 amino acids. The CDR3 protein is CASSFLLERVGYTF. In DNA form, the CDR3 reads TGTGCCAGCAGTTTTTTGCTGGAGAGAGTTGGCTACACCTTC.

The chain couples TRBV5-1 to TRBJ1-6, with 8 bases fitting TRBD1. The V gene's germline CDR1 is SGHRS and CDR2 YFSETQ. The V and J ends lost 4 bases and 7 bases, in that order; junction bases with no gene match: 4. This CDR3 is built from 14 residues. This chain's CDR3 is CASSHGQGNSPLHF. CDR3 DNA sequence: TGCGCCAGCAGCCATGGACAGGGAAATTCACCCCTCCACTTT.

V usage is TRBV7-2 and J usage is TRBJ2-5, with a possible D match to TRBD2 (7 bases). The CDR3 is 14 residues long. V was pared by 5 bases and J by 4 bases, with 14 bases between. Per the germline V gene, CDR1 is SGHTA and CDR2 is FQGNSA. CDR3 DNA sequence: TGTGCCAGCAGCCCGGGGGGCCCGGCAGAGACCCAGTACTTC. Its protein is CASSPGGPAETQYF.

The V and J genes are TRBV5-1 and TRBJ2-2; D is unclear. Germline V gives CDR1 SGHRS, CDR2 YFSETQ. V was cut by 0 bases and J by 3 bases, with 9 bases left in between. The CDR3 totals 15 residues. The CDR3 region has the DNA TGCGCCAGCAGCTTGGAATTTTCGTACACCGGGGAGCTGTTTTTT. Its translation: CASSLEFSYTGELFF. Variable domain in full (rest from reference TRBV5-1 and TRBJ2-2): KAGVTQTPRYLIKTRGQQVTLSCSPISGHRSVSWYQQTPGQGLQFLFEYFSETQRNKGNFPGRFSGRQFSNSRSEMNVSTLELGDSALYLCASSLEFSYTGELFFGEGSRLTVL.

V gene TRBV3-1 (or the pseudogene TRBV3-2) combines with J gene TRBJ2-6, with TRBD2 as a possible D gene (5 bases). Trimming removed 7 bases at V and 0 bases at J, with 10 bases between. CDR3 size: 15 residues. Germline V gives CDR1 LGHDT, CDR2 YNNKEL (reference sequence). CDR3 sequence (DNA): TGTGCCAGCACCCCCGCGGGCTCTGGGGCCAACGTCCTGACTTTC. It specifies CASTPAGSGANVLTF.

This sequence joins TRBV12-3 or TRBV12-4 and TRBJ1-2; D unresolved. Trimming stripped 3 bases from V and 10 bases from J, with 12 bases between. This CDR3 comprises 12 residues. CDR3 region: CASSFSSSDYTF. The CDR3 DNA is TGTGCCAGCAGTTTCTCGTCCAGCGACTACACCTTC.

CDR3 region: CASSLDQGTSPLHF. DNA of the CDR3: TGCGCCAGCAGCTTGGACCAGGGGACTTCACCCCTCCACTTT. The V gene is TRBV5-1, the J gene TRBJ1-6; TRBD1 might be the D (6 bases). Trimming left V 0 bases short and J 9 bases short, with 10 bases between. The CDR3 covers 14 residues. Germline loops: CDR1 SGHRS, CDR2 YFSETQ.

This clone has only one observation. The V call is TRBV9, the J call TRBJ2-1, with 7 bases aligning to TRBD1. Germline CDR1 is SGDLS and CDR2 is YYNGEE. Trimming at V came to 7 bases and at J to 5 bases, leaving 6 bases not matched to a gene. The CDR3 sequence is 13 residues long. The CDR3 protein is CASQRGPNNEQFF. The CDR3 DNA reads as TGTGCCAGCCAGAGGGGGCCAAACAATGAGCAGTTCTTC.

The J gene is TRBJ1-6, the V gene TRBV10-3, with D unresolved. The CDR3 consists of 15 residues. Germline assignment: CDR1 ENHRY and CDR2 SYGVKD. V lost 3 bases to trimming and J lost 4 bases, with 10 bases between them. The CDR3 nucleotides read TGTGCCATCAGTGATTCAGGAATTTATAATTCACCCCTCCACTTT. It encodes CAISDSGIYNSPLHF.

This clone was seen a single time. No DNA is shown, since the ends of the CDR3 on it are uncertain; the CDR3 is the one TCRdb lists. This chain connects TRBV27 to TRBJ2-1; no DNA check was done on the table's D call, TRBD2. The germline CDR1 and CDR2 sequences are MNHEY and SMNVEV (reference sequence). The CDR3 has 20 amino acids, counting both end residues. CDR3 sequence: CASSQYFGTSGGSSYNEQFF.

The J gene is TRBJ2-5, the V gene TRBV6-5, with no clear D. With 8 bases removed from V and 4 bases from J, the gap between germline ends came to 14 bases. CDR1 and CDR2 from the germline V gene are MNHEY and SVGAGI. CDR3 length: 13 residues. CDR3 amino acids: CASVMRHGETQYF. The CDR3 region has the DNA TGTGCCAGCGTAATGCGACACGGAGAGACCCAGTACTTC.

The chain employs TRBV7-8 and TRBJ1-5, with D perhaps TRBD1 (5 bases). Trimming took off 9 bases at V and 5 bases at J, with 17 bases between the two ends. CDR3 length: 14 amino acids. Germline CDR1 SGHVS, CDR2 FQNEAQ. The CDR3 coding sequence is TGTGCCAGTTCGGGACGGGGGGACGATCAGCCCCAGCATTTT. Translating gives CASSGRGDDQPQHF.

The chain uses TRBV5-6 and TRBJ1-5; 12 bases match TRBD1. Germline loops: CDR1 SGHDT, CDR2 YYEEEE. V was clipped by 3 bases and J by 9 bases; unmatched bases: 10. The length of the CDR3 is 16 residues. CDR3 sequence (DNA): TGTGCCAGCAGCTCCGGGACAGGGGGCGCGGATTCGCCCCAGCATTTT. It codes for CASSSGTGGADSPQHF.

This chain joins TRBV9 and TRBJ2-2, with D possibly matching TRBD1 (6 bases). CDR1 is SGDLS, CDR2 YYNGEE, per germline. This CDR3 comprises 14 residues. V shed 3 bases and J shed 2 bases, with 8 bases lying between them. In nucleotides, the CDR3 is TGTGCCAGCAGCGCCGGGACAAACACCGGGGAGCTGTTTTTT. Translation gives CASSAGTNTGELFF.

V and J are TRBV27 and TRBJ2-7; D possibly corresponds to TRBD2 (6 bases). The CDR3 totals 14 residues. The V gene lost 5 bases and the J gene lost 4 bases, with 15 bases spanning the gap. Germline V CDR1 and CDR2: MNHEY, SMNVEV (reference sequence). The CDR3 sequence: CASSTIAARYEQYF. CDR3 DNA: TGTGCCAGCAGTACTATAGCGGCCAGGTACGAGCAGTACTTC.

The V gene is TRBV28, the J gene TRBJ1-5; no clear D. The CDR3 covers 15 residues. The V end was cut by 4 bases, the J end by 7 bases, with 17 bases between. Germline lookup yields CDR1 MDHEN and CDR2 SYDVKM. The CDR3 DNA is TGTGCCAGCAGTTACCGGCGGTTGATCGACCAGCCCCAGCATTTT. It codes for CASSYRRLIDQPQHF.

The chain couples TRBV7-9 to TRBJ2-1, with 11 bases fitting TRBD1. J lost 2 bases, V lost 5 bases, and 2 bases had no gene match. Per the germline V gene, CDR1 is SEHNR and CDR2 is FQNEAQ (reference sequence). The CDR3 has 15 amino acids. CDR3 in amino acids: CASSRTGGAYNEQFF. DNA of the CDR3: TGTGCCAGCAGCCGGACAGGGGGCGCCTACAATGAGCAGTTCTTC.